These 20 T cell receptor beta chains share one sample of origin, sequenced in a study of T cells in Graves' hyperthyroidism and ophthalmopathy. The source material, RNA transcripts, was used to amplify TCR beta CDR3 regions. A set of HTBI primers served as the primers for a first-round RT-PCR of the TCR CDR3. TCRdb called the multiplex PCR reads again in MiXCR, with one record for every CDR3 protein. The sample consists of more than 500,000 distinct CDR3 sequences, 14% to 15% of them appearing once. Sequencing input: blood. The receptors were sampled from a woman in her forties with Graves' ophthalmopathy.

There are many counts of this clonotype. The rearrangement links TRBV2 to TRBJ2-7; weak D call: TRBD2 (8 bases). This CDR3 spans 15 amino acids. V was pared by 6 bases and J by 2 bases, with 17 bases between. The germline gives CDR1 SNHLY, CDR2 FYNNEI. The CDR3 region has the DNA TGTGCCAGCAGCGACCCGGGGGGGACAGCCTACGAGCAGTACTTC. Protein sequence: CASSDPGGTAYEQYF.

This clonotype has a count of ten or more. V and J are TRBV20-1 and TRBJ2-5; D possibly corresponds to TRBD1 (6 bases). Germline CDR1 is DFQATT and CDR2 is SNEGSKA (reference sequence). Trimming took 2 bases from V and 5 from J, leaving 18 bases between them. The CDR3 length is 15 residues. Here the CDR3 reads CSARIHRVPEETQYF. In DNA, the CDR3 is TGCAGTGCTAGAATTCACAGGGTTCCGGAGGAGACCCAGTACTTC.

The sample holds many counts of this clonotype. This sequence joins TRBV11-3 and TRBJ2-5; D call uncertain. The germline V gene has CDR1 SGHNT and CDR2 YENEEA. This CDR3 region has 13 residues. V was cut by 5 bases and J by 4 bases, with 11 bases left in between. The CDR3 spells CASSRGPGETQYF. For the CDR3, the DNA is TGTGCCAGCAGCCGTGGGCCCGGAGAGACCCAGTACTTC.

The CDR3 DNA is TGCGCCAGCAGTGAGTGGACAGGGGTCGAGCAGTACTTC. It codes for CASSEWTGVEQYF. The chain uses TRBV10-2 and TRBJ2-7; 9 bases are a match to TRBD1. This CDR3 has 13 amino acids. Germline trimming cut 1 base from V and 6 bases from J; bases unmatched to any gene: 1. Germline CDR1 is WSHSY and CDR2 is SAAADI.

This clonotype was picked up one time. J is TRBJ2-5 and V is TRBV6-5; no clear D gene. Germline lookup yields CDR1 MNHEY and CDR2 SVGAGI. CDR3 length equals 18 residues. V lost 4 bases and J 1 base, leaving 22 bases between the germline ends. The CDR3 nucleotides read TGTGCCAGCAGTTTTGCCAGCAGTGAAGGTGGGCCCCAAGAGACCCAGTACTTC. It is translated as CASSFASSEGGPQETQYF.

This clonotype was seen a handful of times. The chain combines TRBV5-1 with TRBJ2-7, with 14 bases identical to TRBD2. CDR1 and CDR2 (germline): SGHRS, YFSETQ. The CDR3 is 16 residues long. Trimming cost V 3 bases and J 2 bases; bases outside gene matches: 4. The CDR3 DNA reads as TGCGCCAGCAGCTCGGAGACTAGCGGGAGGGCCTACGAGCAGTACTTC. Protein product: CASSSETSGRAYEQYF. Combining the CDR3 with reference TRBV5-1 and TRBJ2-7 gives the whole variable domain KAGVTQTPRYLIKTRGQQVTLSCSPISGHRSVSWYQQTPGQGLQFLFEYFSETQRNKGNFPGRFSGRQFSNSRSEMNVSTLELGDSALYLCASSSETSGRAYEQYFGPGTRLTVT.

This clonotype has ten or more counts. The V gene is TRBV12-3 or TRBV12-4, the J gene TRBJ1-2; no clear D. Deletions cut 0 bases from V and 4 bases from J, with 6 bases between. CDR3 length: 13 amino acids. This CDR3 is CASSLAQVYGYTF. The DNA of the CDR3 is TGTGCCAGCAGTTTAGCGCAAGTCTATGGCTACACCTTC.

This clonotype was seen ten or more times. The rearrangement uses TRBV11-2 and TRBJ1-6; D is uncertain. The germline V and J ends were trimmed by 2 bases and 7 bases, with 6 bases remaining between them. The CDR3 is 13 amino acids. Germline CDR1 reads SGHAT; CDR2 reads FQNNGV. The DNA of the CDR3 is TGTGCCAGCAGCTTATCGCCGAATTCACCCCTCCACTTT. Its translation is CASSLSPNSPLHF.

Ten or more counts support this clonotype. The J gene is TRBJ2-7, the V gene TRBV7-8; the D gene could be TRBD1 or TRBD2 (6 bases each). V was clipped by 1 base and J by 7 bases, with 11 bases between them. Germline V lookup: CDR1 SGHVS, CDR2 FQNEAQ. The CDR3 is 13 residues long. This CDR3 is CASSLEGGPEQYF. CDR3 DNA sequence: TGTGCCAGCAGCTTAGAGGGGGGCCCGGAGCAGTACTTC.

This clonotype showed up many times. The rearrangement links TRBV12-3 or TRBV12-4 to TRBJ2-2; D call uncertain. Trimming took off 5 bases at V and 1 base at J, with 8 bases between the two ends. The CDR3 spans 14 residues. The CDR3 DNA is TGTGCCAGCAGTCCAAGACAGAACACCGGGGAGCTGTTTTTT. The encoded protein is CASSPRQNTGELFF.

The chain joins TRBV6-1 to TRBJ1-1; D is perhaps TRBD1 (5 bases). This CDR3 has 14 residues. CDR1 is MNHNS, CDR2 SASEGT, per germline. Trimming removed 1 base from V and 4 bases from J, with 10 bases in between. CDR3 sequence reads: CASSEEGAATEAFF. In DNA, the CDR3 is TGTGCCAGCAGTGAAGAAGGGGCGGCCACTGAAGCTTTCTTT.

In its sample, this clonotype was seen many times. The chain employs TRBV2 and TRBJ2-4, with D possibly being TRBD2 (6 bases). The CDR3 totals 14 residues. Per germline, CDR1 SNHLY and CDR2 FYNNEI. The V gene lost 6 bases and the J gene lost 7 bases, with 16 bases spanning the gap. CDR3 in amino acids: CASRGLARSNIQYF. For the CDR3, the DNA is TGTGCCAGCAGGGGACTCGCCAGGTCGAACATTCAGTACTTC.

This clonotype was picked up many times. The chain is built from TRBV29-1 and TRBJ2-7, with D unclear. The V and J ends lost 7 bases and 3 bases respectively, with 10 bases between them. There are 11 residues in the CDR3. Germline V gene data show CDR1 as SQVTM and CDR2 as ANQGSEA. CDR3 sequence reads: CSANKGYEQYF. CDR3 nucleotides: TGCAGCGCGAATAAGGGCTACGAGCAGTACTTC.

There are a few counts of this clonotype. This chain links TRBV4-1 with TRBJ2-5; D unclear. The CDR3 sequence is 12 residues long. With 3 bases removed from V and 7 bases from J, the gap between germline ends came to 9 bases. Germline lookup yields CDR1 MGHRA and CDR2 YSYEKL. Written as DNA, the CDR3 is TGCGCCAGCAGCCACCCCGGTTCGACCCAGTACTTC. It codes for CASSHPGSTQYF.

This clonotype was observed at least ten times. The chain uses TRBV19 and TRBJ2-7; weak D call: TRBD2 (5 bases). Trimming took 9 bases from V and 3 from J, leaving 12 bases between them. Germline CDR1 LNHDA, CDR2 SQIVND (reference sequence). This CDR3 is 12 amino acids long. In DNA form, the CDR3 reads TGTGCCAGCAGCTCCACTAGCTACGAGCAGTACTTC. Translated, it gives CASSSTSYEQYF.

This clonotype occurred a few times. The V call is TRBV25-1, the J call TRBJ2-7; D tentatively reads TRBD1 or TRBD2 (6 bases each). This CDR3 is built from 15 residues. CDR1 is MGHDK and CDR2 is SYGVNS in the germline V gene. Trimming pared 4 bases from V and 0 bases from J, leaving 13 bases between. CDR3 bases: TGTGCCAGCAGTGGGCGGGACAAGAGCTCCTACGAGCAGTACTTC. This translates into CASSGRDKSSYEQYF.

This clonotype occurred many times. The chain couples TRBV4-3 to TRBJ2-2, with a tentative D call TRBD2 (6 bases). Trimming left V 1 base short and J 8 bases short, with 17 bases between. Germline-derived CDR1 and CDR2 are LGHNA and YSLEER. This CDR3 region has 16 residues. CDR3 in amino acids: CASSQGGRSLLGELFF. The CDR3 nucleotides read TGCGCCAGCAGCCAAGGGGGGAGGAGCCTCTTGGGGGAGCTGTTTTTT.

This clonotype was seen at least ten times. The gene calls are TRBV29-1 and TRBJ1-1; 8 nucleotides agree with TRBD1. The CDR3 spans 12 residues. The germline CDR1 and CDR2 sequences are SQVTM and ANQGSEA. After removal of 3 bases from V and 5 bases from J, the junction contained 2 bases not matched to a gene. This chain's CDR3 is CSVDNRGTEAFF. Written as DNA, the CDR3 is TGCAGCGTTGATAACAGGGGGACTGAAGCTTTCTTT.

This clonotype occurred many times. The genes are TRBV5-5 and TRBJ1-1, with a tentative D call TRBD1 (5 bases). The germline V gene encodes CDR1 SGHKS and CDR2 YYEKEE (reference sequence). This CDR3 spans 16 amino acids. V was cut by 2 bases and J by 0 bases, with 14 bases left in between. Here the CDR3 DNA reads TGTGCCAGCAGCTTCCTGGGGGTGTGGATGAACACTGAAGCTTTCTTT. It codes for CASSFLGVWMNTEAFF.

About this clonotype itself: A junction boundary mismatches the germline segment, possibly from a read error. This chain uses TRBV7-9 with TRBJ2-5, with D unclear. The CDR3 spans 16 residues. Per the germline V gene, CDR1 is SEHNR and CDR2 is FQNEAQ (reference sequence). The CDR3 here is CVSSLAGRINQETQYF. The CDR3 DNA sequence: TGTGTCAGCAGCTTAGCAGGCAGGATTAACCAAGAGACCCAGTACTTC.